The rows below give T cell receptor beta chains drawn from one sample of a study of follicular helper T cells after annual influenza vaccination. Sequenced by immunoSEQ multiplex PCR; TCRdb stores in-frame clones only, minus some. The sample lists 10,000 to 15,000 clones, roughly 78% occurring once. The sequencing here drew on CXCR5- memory CD4+ T cells sorted from blood, taken on the day of influenza vaccination. The receptor set was obtained from an adult who received the influenza vaccine. Both conserved end residues are part of each CDR3. The D gene is left open where the match is weak. The size field is filled for only some rows; it gives once, few, many or a size class.

abundance	v_gene	j_gene	d_gene	CDR3nt	CDR3aa
-	TRBV7-3	TRBJ1-1	-	TGTGCCAGCCAAGGACAGCCTAACACTGAAGCTTTCTTT	CASQGQPNTEAFF
-	TRBV6-5	TRBJ2-7	-	TGTGCCAGCAGTTACGGGGGCGCGCGATACGAGCAGTACTTC	CASSYGGARYEQYF
-	TRBV5-4	TRBJ2-7	TRBD1	TGTGCCAGCAGCTCGGACAGGAGTACCCGCGAGCAGTACTTC	CASSSDRSTREQYF
few	TRBV5-4	TRBJ1-2	-	TGTGCCAGCAGCTTGAGAGGGGCCTATGGCTACACCTTC	CASSLRGAYGYTF
-	TRBV5-1	TRBJ2-2	TRBD1	TGCGCCAGCAGTCGGGACAGGACGAACACCGGGGAGCTGTTTTTT	CASSRDRTNTGELFF
once	TRBV5-1	TRBJ2-7	-	TGCGCCAGCAGCTTGGCGCTTAGCGGCTACGAGCAGTACTTC	CASSLALSGYEQYF
-	TRBV19	TRBJ1-4	TRBD1	TGTGCCAGTACCAGGCAGGGGGTTGCAACTAATGAAAAACTGTTTTTT	CASTRQGVATNEKLFF
-	TRBV5-6	TRBJ1-3	-	TGTGCCAGCAGCTTGACAGGTGGCGAAAACACCATATATTTT	CASSLTGGENTIYF
-	TRBV7-3	TRBJ1-1	-	TGTGCCAGCAGCTCGAACACCGGGCCAAACACTGAAGCTTTCTTT	CASSSNTGPNTEAFF
-	TRBV2	TRBJ1-2	-	TGTGCCAGCAGTTGGAACTATGGCTACACCTTC	CASSWNYGYTF
-	TRBV19	TRBJ2-5	TRBD2	TGTGCCAGTAGTACGGCGACTAGCGGGGGAGGGACCCAGTACTTC	CASSTATSGGGTQYF
-	TRBV4-3	TRBJ1-5	TRBD1	TGCGCCAGCAGCCAAGATTATATGGCAGGGACAGAGGTTCTGCCCCAGCATTTT	CASSQDYMAGTEVLPQHF
-	TRBV9	TRBJ2-3	TRBD2	TGTGCCAGCAGCGACCTCAGGCGGGGGGAGACCCAAGCTACGCAGTATTTT	CASSDLRRGETQATQYF
-	TRBV6-5	TRBJ1-2	-	TGTGCCAGTAGGACGGGGGTACAGGGCTACACCTTC	CASRTGVQGYTF
-	TRBV7-8	TRBJ2-3	TRBD2	TGTGCCAGCAGCTCCCAGGCTGGGACTAGGGCGGTAGATACGCAGTATTTT	CASSSQAGTRAVDTQYF
few	TRBV27	TRBJ2-7	TRBD1	TGTGCCAGCAGTCCAGGACAGGTCTGGGGCGAGCAGTACTTC	CASSPGQVWGEQYF
-	TRBV15	TRBJ1-5	-	TGTGCCACCAGCCGACCCTTTGAGGGGGTGAGCAATCAGCCCCAGCATTTT	CATSRPFEGVSNQPQHF
-	TRBV5-5	TRBJ1-6	-	TGTGCCAGCCGGGCCTGGGGTGGCGGTTCACCCCTCCACTTT	CASRAWGGGSPLHF
once	TRBV5-4	TRBJ1-1	TRBD1	TGTGCCAGCAGCCCTGACAGGGGTCTAAACACTGAAGCTTTCTTT	CASSPDRGLNTEAFF
-	TRBV7-2	TRBJ1-3	-	TGTGCCAGCAGCCAAACCTTAAATGGAAACACCATATATTTT	CASSQTLNGNTIYF
-	TRBV9	TRBJ1-4	TRBD1	TGTGCCAGCAGCGGCAGACAGGGGGTTAGAAAACTGTTTTTT	CASSGRQGVRKLFF
-	TRBV5-1	TRBJ2-1	-	TGCGCCAGCAGCTTGGTGGCGGGATTTTACAATGAGCAGTTCTTC	CASSLVAGFYNEQFF
few	TRBV4-3	TRBJ2-6	-	TGCGCCAGCAGCCAAGAGCAGGGGTCTGGGGCCAACGTCCTGACTTTC	CASSQEQGSGANVLTF
-	TRBV6-1	TRBJ2-7	-	TGTGCCAGCAGTGATTGGGGCAGGCCTTCCCCCTACGAGCAGTACTTC	CASSDWGRPSPYEQYF
few	TRBV9	TRBJ1-5	-	TGTGCCAGCAGCGTAGAGGGGCGAGTCGGTCAGCCCCAGCATTTT	CASSVEGRVGQPQHF
-	TRBV18	TRBJ2-3	-	TGTGCCAGCTCGCCCGCTGGGACGGCAAGCACAGATACGCAGTATTTT	CASSPAGTASTDTQYF
-	TRBV11-2	TRBJ2-1	-	TGTGCCAGCAGCGTCGGACTCCAATACAATGAGCAGTTCTTC	CASSVGLQYNEQFF
-	TRBV25-1	TRBJ2-3	-	TGTGCAAGCAGGCTAGCAGATACGCAGTATTTT	CASRLADTQYF
-	TRBV4-2	TRBJ2-1	-	TGTGCCAGCAGCCAAGATCCTGGAGCCCCTTACAATGAGCAGTTCTTC	CASSQDPGAPYNEQFF
-	TRBV11-3	TRBJ2-3	-	TGTGCCAGCAGCTTGGACAGTACAGATACGCAGTATTTT	CASSLDSTDTQYF
-	TRBV13	TRBJ1-1	TRBD1	TGTGCCAGCAGCCAAAGCCCTCCCCGGGACAGGGTGAACACTGAAGCTTTCTTT	CASSQSPPRDRVNTEAFF
-	TRBV29-1	TRBJ2-7	-	TGCAGCGTTGTCCGGGACACCTACGAGCAGTACTTC	CSVVRDTYEQYF
-	TRBV28	TRBJ2-7	-	TGTGCCAGCAGCCAAAGTACCCCAAACGTCTACGAGCAGTACTTC	CASSQSTPNVYEQYF
few	TRBV19	TRBJ2-3	TRBD2	TGTGCCAGTTGCCTGCGGGGGGGCCTTGATACGCAGTATTTT	CASCLRGGLDTQYF
-	TRBV6-5	TRBJ1-1	-	TGTGCCAGCAGTGGGTGGGAAAACACTGAAGCTTTCTTT	CASSGWENTEAFF
-	TRBV6-1	TRBJ1-2	-	TGTGCCAGCAGTGAACAGGGTAACTATGGCTACACCTTC	CASSEQGNYGYTF
-	TRBV2	TRBJ1-2	-	TGTGCCAGCCTGCAGAGGGCCGCCGGGTCTAACTATGGCTACACCTTC	CASLQRAAGSNYGYTF
few	TRBV19	TRBJ1-6	-	TGTGCCAGTAGTATCGAGGGTATAAGGTCACCCCTCCACTTT	CASSIEGIRSPLHF
-	TRBV29-1	TRBJ2-7	TRBD1	TGCAGCGTTTTGGACAGGCCGATGTCCTACGAGCAGTACTTC	CSVLDRPMSYEQYF
-	TRBV5-6	TRBJ1-2	TRBD1	TGTGCCAGCAGCTCCCGACAGGGGGTGGGCTACACCTTC	CASSSRQGVGYTF
few	TRBV5-1	TRBJ2-7	-	TGCGCCAGCAGCTTGGCGGTGGGCTCCTACGAGCAGTACTTC	CASSLAVGSYEQYF
-	TRBV6-1	TRBJ1-2	TRBD1	TGTGCCAGCAGTGGCAAACAGGGGCGCTATGGCTACACCTTC	CASSGKQGRYGYTF
few	TRBV27	TRBJ2-7	-	TGTGCCAGCAGTTTTGCCGATACTTACGAGCAGTACTTC	CASSFADTYEQYF
-	TRBV4-2	TRBJ1-1	-	TGTGCCAGCAGCCAAGTGTCCAGCTTGAACACTGAAGCTTTCTTT	CASSQVSSLNTEAFF
-	TRBV18	TRBJ2-5	-	TGTGCCAGCTCACCGTCACTGCGGGGTGGGACCCAGTACTTC	CASSPSLRGGTQYF
once	TRBV4-3	TRBJ2-7	TRBD1	TGCGCCAGCAGCCAACTAATGACAGGGAACTACGAGCAGTACTTC	CASSQLMTGNYEQYF
-	TRBV11-2	TRBJ2-1	TRBD2	TGTGCCAGCAGCTCACTAGCGGGGGGGGGAATCAATGAGCAGTTCTTC	CASSSLAGGGINEQFF
once	TRBV5-8	TRBJ1-4	-	TGTGCCAGCAGCTTGGGAGTTGATATGGGGGATGAAAAACTGTTTTTT	CASSLGVDMGDEKLFF
-	TRBV5-5	TRBJ2-1	TRBD1	TGTGCCAGCAGCTCGCCGGGACAGGGCTCCTACAATGAGCAGTTCTTC	CASSSPGQGSYNEQFF
-	TRBV7-6	TRBJ2-2	TRBD1	TGTGCCAGCAGCCTCGGGGGACAGGCAATCACCGGGGAGCTGTTTTTT	CASSLGGQAITGELFF
-	TRBV4-1	TRBJ1-5	TRBD1	TGCGCCAGCAGCCAGCTGGGCGGGACAGGGTTTCAGCCCCAGCATTTT	CASSQLGGTGFQPQHF
-	TRBV19	TRBJ2-3	-	TGTGCCAGTAGGGGGGGCCCCACAGATACGCAGTATTTT	CASRGGPTDTQYF
once	TRBV21-1	TRBJ2-3	-	TGTGCCAGCAGCAAGTCAAGTCCCGAGGATACGCAGTATTTT	CASSKSSPEDTQYF
few	TRBV27	TRBJ1-5	-	TGTGCCAGCAGTCCCAATCAGCCCCAGCATTTT	CASSPNQPQHF
few	TRBV7-9	TRBJ1-1	TRBD1	TGTGCCAGCAGCTCCTCAGGGGGCGTTGAAGCTTTCTTT	CASSSSGGVEAFF